The rows below give T cell receptor beta chains drawn from one sample of a study of neurological immune-mediated disorders. TCRdb re-called the 5' RACE reads through MiXCR, storing one row per CDR3 protein. The sample lists 43,000 or so distinct CDR3 sequences; roughly 13% were seen once. The specimen was PBMCs. The receptors were sampled from a man aged 25-40 years in good health. Each CDR3 is given with its conserved first and last residue. The D gene is left open where the match is weak. The size entry is marked missing in some rows and otherwise reads once, few, many or a size class.

j_gene | v_gene | d_gene | abundance | CDR3nt | CDR3aa
TRBJ2-3 | TRBV5-1 | NA | medium-sized | TGCGCCAGCAGCCTCGGCCCTCTCGGGAGCACAGATACGCAGTATTTT | CASSLGPLGSTDTQYF
TRBJ2-5 | TRBV7-9 | TRBD2 | many | TGTGCCAGCAGCCTTGCAGCGGGAGGAAACCAAGAGACCCAGTACTTC | CASSLAAGGNQETQYF
TRBJ2-5 | TRBV18 | NA | many | TGTGCCAGCTCACCCATGTACCAAGAGACCCAGTACTTC | CASSPMYQETQYF
TRBJ1-6 | TRBV28 | TRBD1 | many | TGTGCCAGCAGTGACGACAGGGTAGTAGGTTCACCCCTCCACTTT | CASSDDRVVGSPLHF
TRBJ1-1 | TRBV11-2 | TRBD1 | many | TGTGCCAGCAGCCCGAGGGGGCTTGCTGAAGCTTTCTTT | CASSPRGLAEAFF
TRBJ2-1 | TRBV18 | NA | many | TGTGCCAGCTCACCACCGGGAGTACCTCACGGTGAGCAGTTCTTC | CASSPPGVPHGEQFF
TRBJ2-3 | TRBV11-2 | TRBD1 | many | TGTGCCAGCAGTTATAGACAGGGAAGGCCAGATACGCAGTATTTT | CASSYRQGRPDTQYF
TRBJ2-5 | TRBV9 | NA | few | TGTGCCAGCAGCGACTGGACGGAAGAGACCCAGTACTTC | CASSDWTEETQYF
TRBJ2-1 | TRBV19 | NA | NA | TGTGCCAGTAGTCGCGGAATCGGTCCCCATGAGCAGTTCTTC | CASSRGIGPHEQFF
TRBJ1-2 | TRBV10-3 | TRBD1 | many | TGTGCCATCAGTCCCCCCCCGGGACAGGGCTATGGCTACACCTTC | CAISPPPGQGYGYTF